A selection of T cell receptor beta chains follows, all from one sample in a study of T cell responses to AZD1222 COVID-19 vaccine. Clones were read by immunoSEQ multiplex PCR, and TCRdb kept only the in-frame ones, dropping some. The sample consists of some 130,000 clones, around 90% of them appearing once. The specimen comprised peripheral blood, sampled on day 0 of AZD1222 vaccination. Receptors were obtained from an adult in good health. Each CDR3 is given with its conserved first and last residue. A D gene is named only where the DNA matches it firmly. Clone size is shown for a subset of rows, as once, few, many or a class of expanded clone.

j_gene | abundance | len | v_gene | d_gene | CDR3nt | CDR3aa
TRBJ1-1 | - | 15 | TRBV15 | - | TGTGCCACCAGCAGAGGAGGGCAGACGAACACTGAAGCTTTCTTT | CATSRGGQTNTEAFF
TRBJ1-4 | - | 12 | TRBV6-5 | - | TGTGCCAGCAGTTACGGCGGGGGAAAACTGTTTTTT | CASSYGGGKLFF
TRBJ2-7 | - | 14 | TRBV7-9 | - | TGTGCCAGCAGCTTAGGGCGGACGCTAAACGAGCAGTACTTC | CASSLGRTLNEQYF
TRBJ2-4 | once | 17 | TRBV28 | - | TGTGCCAGCAGTTCTGCCCCTGGACTGGGAGCCAAAAACATTCAGTACTTC | CASSSAPGLGAKNIQYF
TRBJ1-1 | once | 15 | TRBV18 | - | TGTGCCAGCTCACCACCGTCCCGTGATAACACTGAAGCTTTCTTT | CASSPPSRDNTEAFF
TRBJ2-6 | - | 19 | TRBV18 | TRBD1 | TGTGCCAGCTCACTTTTTTCCTCGGACAGGGCATTTGGGGCCAACGTCCTGACTTTC | CASSLFSSDRAFGANVLTF
TRBJ1-1 | - | 14 | TRBV19 | - | TGTGCCAGTAGTATCCCCAAGGGGTGGACTGAAGCTTTCTTT | CASSIPKGWTEAFF
TRBJ1-6 | - | 15 | TRBV27 | - | TGTGCCAGCAGTTTCGGGGGGCGGAAGAATTCACCCCTCCACTTT | CASSFGGRKNSPLHF
TRBJ1-2 | - | 15 | TRBV5-1 | TRBD1 | TGCGCCAGCAGCTCTAGTTCCTGGACAGGGCATGGCTACACCTTC | CASSSSSWTGHGYTF
TRBJ1-1 | - | 15 | TRBV4-3 | - | TGCGCCAGCAGCCTGCTGGGGGGCTTCGGGACTGAAGCTTTCTTT | CASSLLGGFGTEAFF
TRBJ1-4 | - | 15 | TRBV5-1 | TRBD1 | TGCGCCAGCAGCTTGGGGGACAGGGGGAATTCCCGACTGTTTTTT | CASSLGDRGNSRLFF
TRBJ1-3 | - | 15 | TRBV13 | TRBD1 | TGTGCCAGCAGCCTTGACAGGGAGAGGAGAAACACCATATATTTT | CASSLDRERRNTIYF
TRBJ1-1 | - | 14 | TRBV15 | - | TGTGCCACCAGCAGACACGTAATGAACACTGAAGCTTTCTTT | CATSRHVMNTEAFF
TRBJ2-1 | - | 18 | TRBV3-1/TRBV3-2 | TRBD2 | TGTGCCAGCAGCCAAGAACGCGGACTAGCGGGAGTGGGCAATGAGCAGTTCTTC | CASSQERGLAGVGNEQFF
TRBJ1-3 | once | 12 | TRBV9 | - | TGTGCCAGCAGCGTAGAGGGAAACACCATATATTTT | CASSVEGNTIYF
TRBJ1-2 | - | 12 | TRBV29-1 | - | TGCAGCGTTGAAGATAGGCACTATGGCTACACCTTC | CSVEDRHYGYTF
TRBJ1-4 | - | 16 | TRBV5-1 | TRBD1 | TGCGCCAGCAGCCGTACAGGGGGCCCTACTAATGAAAAACTGTTTTTT | CASSRTGGPTNEKLFF
TRBJ1-1 | once | 13 | TRBV2 | - | TGTGCCAGCACTAGGCAGGCGGACACTGAAGCTTTCTTT | CASTRQADTEAFF
TRBJ2-5 | - | 16 | TRBV28 | - | TGTGCCAGCAGTCCTCCTCACCCCGGGAGACAAGAGACCCAGTACTTC | CASSPPHPGRQETQYF
TRBJ1-6 | - | 16 | TRBV14 | TRBD1 | TGTGCCAGCAGCCATGGACAGGGCCTTAGGGGTTCACCCCTCCACTTT | CASSHGQGLRGSPLHF
TRBJ1-2 | - | 15 | TRBV28 | TRBD1 | TGTGCCAGCAGTTCTGACAACAGGGGCTCTGGTGGCTACACCTTC | CASSSDNRGSGGYTF
TRBJ2-5 | - | 16 | TRBV6-5 | TRBD1 | TGTGCCAGCAGTTATGGACAGGTGGGGGTTCAAGAGACCCAGTACTTC | CASSYGQVGVQETQYF
TRBJ1-5 | - | 14 | TRBV18 | TRBD1 | TGTGCCAGCTCACCAGGGACAGGGGACCAGCCCCAGCATTTT | CASSPGTGDQPQHF
TRBJ2-3 | - | 14 | TRBV7-2 | TRBD2 | TGTGCCAGCAGCTGGGGACTAGCGGGAGATACGCAGTATTTT | CASSWGLAGDTQYF
TRBJ2-1 | - | 17 | TRBV27 | TRBD2 | TGTGCCAGCAGTCCCAGACTAGCGGGGGGGAGGTACAATGAGCAGTTCTTC | CASSPRLAGGRYNEQFF
TRBJ1-1 | - | 13 | TRBV2 | - | TGTGCCAGCAGTGAGTGGGCTAACACTGAAGCTTTCTTT | CASSEWANTEAFF
TRBJ2-7 | - | 14 | TRBV5-1 | - | TGCGCCAGCAGCTTGGCCGGCCAGGGGAGCGAGCAGTACTTC | CASSLAGQGSEQYF
TRBJ2-1 | - | 15 | TRBV30 | TRBD2 | TGTGCCTGGAGTGTAGGGCTAGCGGGAGGAAATGAGCAGTTCTTC | CAWSVGLAGGNEQFF
TRBJ1-5 | - | 17 | TRBV27 | TRBD1 | TGTGCCAGCAGCCCGGACAGGGGGGGATTAAGCGATCAGCCCCAGCATTTT | CASSPDRGGLSDQPQHF
TRBJ1-1 | - | 13 | TRBV3-1/TRBV3-2 | - | TGTGCCACCGCGAAAGAGATTGGGACTGAAGCTTTCTTT | CATAKEIGTEAFF
TRBJ1-5 | - | 12 | TRBV30 | - | TGTGCCCCGAGGCCAGGGCATCAACCCCAGCATTTT | CAPRPGHQPQHF
TRBJ1-2 | - | 14 | TRBV15 | - | TGTGCCACCAGCAGGCAGAGGAACAGCTATGGCTACACCTTC | CATSRQRNSYGYTF
TRBJ1-5 | - | 13 | TRBV3-1/TRBV3-2 | TRBD1 | TGTGCCACAGGACAGGGGAGCAATCAGCCCCAGCATTTT | CATGQGSNQPQHF
TRBJ1-1 | - | 14 | TRBV27 | - | TGTGCCAGCAGTCGGGACATGCGGGACACTGAAGCTTTCTTT | CASSRDMRDTEAFF
TRBJ1-2 | - | 14 | TRBV7-2 | - | TGTGCCAGCAGCCCCGGGGGGGGGCGAGGAGGCTACACCTTC | CASSPGGGRGGYTF
TRBJ2-7 | - | 14 | TRBV11-2 | - | TGTGCCAGCAGCTCCTACAGGGAATTCGACGAGCAGTACTTC | CASSSYREFDEQYF
TRBJ1-2 | - | 15 | TRBV6-2/TRBV6-3 | - | TGTGCCAGCAGTTCACCCGGAAGAGGGGACTATGGCTACACCTTC | CASSSPGRGDYGYTF
TRBJ1-5 | few | 11 | TRBV21-1 | - | TGTGCCAGCAGCACCAGTCAGCCCCAGCATTTT | CASSTSQPQHF
TRBJ1-5 | - | 16 | TRBV28 | - | TGTGCCAGCAGTTCCCAGCCCGGGACCGAGAATCAGCCCCAGCATTTT | CASSSQPGTENQPQHF
TRBJ2-3 | once | 17 | TRBV11-2 | TRBD2 | TGTGCCAGCAGCTTAGGGCGTAGCGGGAGGGCCGCGGATACGCAGTATTTT | CASSLGRSGRAADTQYF
TRBJ2-7 | - | 15 | TRBV19 | - | TGTGCCAGTAGCCACGCCGGGTCTCTACGGGACGAGCAGTACTTC | CASSHAGSLRDEQYF
TRBJ1-1 | - | 15 | TRBV12-5 | TRBD1 | TGTGCTAGTGGTAATCCGGACAGGGGAGGTACTGAAGCTTTCTTT | CASGNPDRGGTEAFF
TRBJ2-5 | - | 15 | TRBV13 | - | TGTGCCAGCAGCTTTTCTTCTGGGTGGTCAGAGACCCAGTACTTC | CASSFSSGWSETQYF
TRBJ2-1 | - | 13 | TRBV7-9 | - | TGTGCCACCCACGGGGGACTCTACAATGAGCAGTTCTTC | CATHGGLYNEQFF
TRBJ1-2 | - | 16 | TRBV18 | - | TGTGCCAGCTCACCACCGACGGGAAATCCAAACTATGGCTACACCTTC | CASSPPTGNPNYGYTF
TRBJ1-2 | - | 16 | TRBV5-8 | TRBD1 | TGTGCCAGCAGTCTCGACCCCGGGACAGGGGGCCACGGCTACACCTTC | CASSLDPGTGGHGYTF
TRBJ1-3 | - | 16 | TRBV5-6 | TRBD1 | TGTGCCAGCAGTCGTACACAGGGGGCTGCAGGAAACACCATATATTTT | CASSRTQGAAGNTIYF
TRBJ1-6 | - | 15 | TRBV7-9 | - | TGTGCCAGCAGCTTAGTAGGGACTGGTGATTCACCCCTCCACTTT | CASSLVGTGDSPLHF